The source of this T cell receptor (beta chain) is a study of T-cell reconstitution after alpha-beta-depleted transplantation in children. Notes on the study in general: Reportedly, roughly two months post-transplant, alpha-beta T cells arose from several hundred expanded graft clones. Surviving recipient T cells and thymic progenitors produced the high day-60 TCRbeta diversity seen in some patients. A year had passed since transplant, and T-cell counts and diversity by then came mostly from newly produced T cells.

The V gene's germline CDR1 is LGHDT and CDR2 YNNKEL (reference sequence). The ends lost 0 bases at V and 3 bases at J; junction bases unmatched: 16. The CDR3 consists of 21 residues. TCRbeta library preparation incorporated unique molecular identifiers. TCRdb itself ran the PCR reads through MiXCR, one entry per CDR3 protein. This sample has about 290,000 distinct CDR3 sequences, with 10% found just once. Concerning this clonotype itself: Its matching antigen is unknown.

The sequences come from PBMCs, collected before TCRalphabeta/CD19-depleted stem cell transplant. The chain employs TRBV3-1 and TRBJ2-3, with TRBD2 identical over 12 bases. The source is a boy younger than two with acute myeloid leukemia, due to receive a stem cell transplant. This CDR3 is CASSQEIHFSTSGGKTDTQYF. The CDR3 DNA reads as TGTGCCAGCAGCCAAGAAATTCACTTTTCAACTAGCGGGGGGAAAACAGATACGCAGTATTTT.